This T cell receptor beta chain was sequenced during a study of shared clonotypes between healthy human individuals. Data came from immunoSEQ multiplex PCR; TCRdb stores just in-frame clones and leaves some out. Here the sample spans a few million clones, approximately 92% being singletons. V was cut by 2 bases and J by 7 bases, with 12 bases left in between. Germline-derived CDR1 and CDR2 are KGHSH and LQKENI. The CDR3 runs 14 residues. The gene calls are TRBV18 and TRBJ1-5; D unresolved. The sample comprised naive CD4+ T cells sorted from blood. The subset here: CD45RA+ positively selected. This sequence was found in a man between 18 and 35 years old in good health. The CDR3 loop reads CASSPGPSGQPQHF. The CDR3 DNA follows: TGTGCCAGCTCACCAGGGCCCTCGGGGCAGCCCCAGCATTTT.